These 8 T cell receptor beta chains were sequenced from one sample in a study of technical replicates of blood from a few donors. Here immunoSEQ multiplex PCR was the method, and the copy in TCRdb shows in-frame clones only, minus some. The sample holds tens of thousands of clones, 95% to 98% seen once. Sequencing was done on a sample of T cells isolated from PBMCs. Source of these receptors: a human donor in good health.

The DNA of the CDR3 is TGTGCCAGTAGTATGCAGGGAACCCCCTCCTACGAGCAGTACTTC. It translates to CASSMQGTPSYEQYF. The V gene is TRBV19, the J gene TRBJ2-7, with D possibly being TRBD1 (5 bases). There are 15 residues in the CDR3. Germline values: CDR1 LNHDA, CDR2 SQIVND (reference sequence). The germline V and J ends were trimmed by 3 bases and 0 bases, with 12 bases remaining between them.

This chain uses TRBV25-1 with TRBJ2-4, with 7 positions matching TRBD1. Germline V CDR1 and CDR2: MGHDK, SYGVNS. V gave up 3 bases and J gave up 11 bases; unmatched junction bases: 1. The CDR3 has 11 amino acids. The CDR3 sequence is CASSEGTVQYF. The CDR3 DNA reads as TGTGCCAGCAGTGAGGGGACAGTTCAGTACTTC.

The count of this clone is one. The CDR3 here is CASRSGGAKNIQYF. CDR3 sequence (DNA): TGCGCCAGCAGATCGGGAGGGGCCAAAAACATTCAGTACTTC. V is TRBV5-1 and J is TRBJ2-4; 8 positions match TRBD2. The CDR3 runs 14 residues. The J segment lost 1 base and the V segment lost 5 bases, leaving 2 bases of the junction unmatched. CDR1 and CDR2 (germline): SGHRS, YFSETQ.

For the CDR3, the DNA is TGCGCCAGCAGCCTTGACAGGTCCTATGGCTACACCTTC. Protein product: CASSLDRSYGYTF. The genes are TRBV5-1 and TRBJ1-2, with a tentative D call TRBD1 (6 bases). This CDR3 has 13 amino acids. V gave up 4 bases and J gave up 4 bases, with 11 bases separating them. The germline V gene has CDR1 SGHRS and CDR2 YFSETQ.

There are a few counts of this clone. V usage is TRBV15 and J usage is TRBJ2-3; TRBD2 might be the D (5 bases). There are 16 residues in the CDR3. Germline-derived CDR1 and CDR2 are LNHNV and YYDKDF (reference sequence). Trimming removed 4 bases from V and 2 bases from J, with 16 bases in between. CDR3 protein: CATSNPTGKDTDTQYF. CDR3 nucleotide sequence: TGTGCCACCAGCAACCCGACCGGGAAGGACACAGATACGCAGTATTTT.

The CDR3 loop is CASSHPGLDLSSTDTQYF. The CDR3 DNA reads TGTGCCAGCAGTCACCCGGGACTAGACCTTTCTAGCACAGATACGCAGTATTTT. The chain recombines TRBV4-2 with TRBJ2-3; TRBD2 matches 8 bases. The CDR3 contains 18 residues. In germline, CDR1 is LGHNA, CDR2 YNFKEQ. The V segment lost 6 bases and the J segment 0 bases; nucleotides outside the gene matches: 14.

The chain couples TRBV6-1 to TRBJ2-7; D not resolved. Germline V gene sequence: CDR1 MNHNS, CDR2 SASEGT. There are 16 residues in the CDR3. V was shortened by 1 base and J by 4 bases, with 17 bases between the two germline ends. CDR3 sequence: CASSEVISTAPYEQYF. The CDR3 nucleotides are TGTGCCAGCAGTGAAGTAATTTCAACAGCTCCTTACGAGCAGTACTTC.

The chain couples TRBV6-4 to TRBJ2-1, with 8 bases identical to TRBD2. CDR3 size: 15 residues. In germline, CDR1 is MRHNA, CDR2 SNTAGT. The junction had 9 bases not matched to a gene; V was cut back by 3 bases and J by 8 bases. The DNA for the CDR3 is TGTGCCAGCAGTGAAAACGGGAGGGCTTGGGATGAGCAGTTCTTC. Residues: CASSENGRAWDEQFF.